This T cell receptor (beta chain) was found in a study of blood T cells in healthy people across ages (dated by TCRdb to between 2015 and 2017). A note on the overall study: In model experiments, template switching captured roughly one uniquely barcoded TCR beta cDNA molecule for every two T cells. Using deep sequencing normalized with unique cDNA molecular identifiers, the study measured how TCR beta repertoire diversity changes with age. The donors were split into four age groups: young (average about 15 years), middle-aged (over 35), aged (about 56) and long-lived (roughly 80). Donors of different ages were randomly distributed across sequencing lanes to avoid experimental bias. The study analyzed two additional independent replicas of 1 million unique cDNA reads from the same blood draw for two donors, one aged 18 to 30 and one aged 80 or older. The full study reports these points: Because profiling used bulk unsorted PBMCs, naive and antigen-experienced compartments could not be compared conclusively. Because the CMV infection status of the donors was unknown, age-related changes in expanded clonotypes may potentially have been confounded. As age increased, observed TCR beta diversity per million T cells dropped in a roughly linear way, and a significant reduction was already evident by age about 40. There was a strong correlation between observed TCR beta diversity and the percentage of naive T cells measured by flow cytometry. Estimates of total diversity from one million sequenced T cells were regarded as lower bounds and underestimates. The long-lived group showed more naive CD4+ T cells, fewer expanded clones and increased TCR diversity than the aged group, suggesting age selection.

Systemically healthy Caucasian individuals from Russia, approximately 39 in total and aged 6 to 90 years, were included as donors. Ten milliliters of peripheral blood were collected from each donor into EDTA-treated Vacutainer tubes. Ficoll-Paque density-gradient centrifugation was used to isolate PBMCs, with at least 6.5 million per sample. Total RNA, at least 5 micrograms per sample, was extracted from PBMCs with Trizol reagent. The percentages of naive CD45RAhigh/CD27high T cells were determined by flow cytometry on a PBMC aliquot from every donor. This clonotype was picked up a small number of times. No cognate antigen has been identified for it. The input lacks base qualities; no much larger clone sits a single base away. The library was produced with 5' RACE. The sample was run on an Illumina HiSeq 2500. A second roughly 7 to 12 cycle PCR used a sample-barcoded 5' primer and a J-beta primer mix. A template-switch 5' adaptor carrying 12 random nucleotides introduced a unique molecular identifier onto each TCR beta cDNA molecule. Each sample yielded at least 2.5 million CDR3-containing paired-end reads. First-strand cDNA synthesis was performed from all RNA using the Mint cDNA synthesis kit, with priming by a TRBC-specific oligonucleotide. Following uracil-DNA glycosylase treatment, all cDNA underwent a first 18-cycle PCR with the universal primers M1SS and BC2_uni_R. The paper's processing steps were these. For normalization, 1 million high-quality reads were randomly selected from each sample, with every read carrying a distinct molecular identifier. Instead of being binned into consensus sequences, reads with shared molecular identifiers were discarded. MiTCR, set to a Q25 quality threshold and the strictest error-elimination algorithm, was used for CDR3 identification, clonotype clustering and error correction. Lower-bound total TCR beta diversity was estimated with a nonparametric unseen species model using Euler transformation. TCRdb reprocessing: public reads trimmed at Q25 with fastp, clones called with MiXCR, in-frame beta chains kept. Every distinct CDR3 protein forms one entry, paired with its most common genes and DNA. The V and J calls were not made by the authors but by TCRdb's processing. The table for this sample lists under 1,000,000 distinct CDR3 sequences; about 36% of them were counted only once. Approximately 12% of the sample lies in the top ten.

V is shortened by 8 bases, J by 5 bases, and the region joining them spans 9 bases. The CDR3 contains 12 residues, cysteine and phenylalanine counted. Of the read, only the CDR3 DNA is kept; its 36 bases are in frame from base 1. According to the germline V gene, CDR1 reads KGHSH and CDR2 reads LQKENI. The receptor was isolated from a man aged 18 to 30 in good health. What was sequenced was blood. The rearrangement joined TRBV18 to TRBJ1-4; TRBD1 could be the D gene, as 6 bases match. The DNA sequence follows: TGTGCCAGCCGGACAGAAAATGAAAAACTGTTTTTT. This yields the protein CASRTENEKLFF.